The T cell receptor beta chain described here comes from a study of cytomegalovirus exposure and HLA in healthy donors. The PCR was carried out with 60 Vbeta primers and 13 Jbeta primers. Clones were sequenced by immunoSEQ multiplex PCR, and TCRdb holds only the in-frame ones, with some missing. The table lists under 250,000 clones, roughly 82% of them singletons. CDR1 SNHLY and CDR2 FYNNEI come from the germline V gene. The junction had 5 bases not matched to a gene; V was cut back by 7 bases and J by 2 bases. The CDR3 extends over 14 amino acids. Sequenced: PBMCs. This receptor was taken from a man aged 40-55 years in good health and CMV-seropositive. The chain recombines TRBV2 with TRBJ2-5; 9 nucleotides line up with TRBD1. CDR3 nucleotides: TGTGCCAGCACTACGGACAGGGGACAAGAGACCCAGTACTTC. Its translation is CASTTDRGQETQYF.